One and the same sample provided the 24 T cell receptor beta chains below, sequenced in a study of T cell responses to AZD1222 COVID-19 vaccine. Libraries were prepared by immunoSEQ multiplex PCR; TCRdb keeps only in-frame clonotypes and omits some of them. The sample consists of under 150,000 clones, 70% to 90% of them appearing once. The sample here was peripheral blood, taken on day 0 of MenACWY control vaccination. Receptors originate from an adult in good health.

V usage is TRBV10-3 and J usage is TRBJ2-1, with TRBD2 identical over 13 bases. The V segment lost 2 bases and the J segment 6 bases; nucleotides outside the gene matches: 4. Per germline, CDR1 ENHRY and CDR2 SYGVKD. The CDR3 extends over 16 amino acids. The CDR3 loop is CAISEPGLAGFNEQFF. CDR3 in DNA: TGTGCCATCAGTGAGCCGGGACTAGCGGGGTTCAATGAGCAGTTCTTC.

The rearrangement uses TRBV6-5 and TRBJ2-7; 9 nucleotides align to TRBD1. CDR1 and CDR2 (germline): MNHEY, SVGAGI. Trimming cost V 5 bases and J 5 bases; bases outside gene matches: 7. The length of the CDR3 is 14 residues. The CDR3 loop reads CASSISQGADEQYF. As DNA, the CDR3 is TGTGCCAGCAGTATCTCACAGGGGGCCGACGAGCAGTACTTC.

This sequence joins TRBV18 and TRBJ1-1; D remains unclear. The V gene lost 3 bases and the J gene lost 1 base, with 9 bases spanning the gap. This CDR3 comprises 14 residues. Germline V CDR1 and CDR2: KGHSH, LQKENI. The CDR3 loop reads CASSPQTENTEAFF. CDR3 DNA sequence: TGTGCCAGCTCACCTCAAACAGAGAACACTGAAGCTTTCTTT.

Here the CDR3 DNA reads TGTGCCAGCACCTACAAGGGACAGGCTTACTACGAGCAGTACTTC. Amino acid sequence: CASTYKGQAYYEQYF. The chain carries TRBV6-9 and TRBJ2-7; TRBD1 matches 8 bases. Germline trimming cut 7 bases from V and 3 bases from J; bases unmatched to any gene: 11. The germline V gene has CDR1 MNHGY and CDR2 SVAAGI. The CDR3 is 15 amino acids.

The chain carries TRBV30 and TRBJ1-2; D call uncertain. Germline assignment: CDR1 GTSNPN and CDR2 SVGIG (reference sequence). The CDR3 is made up of 17 amino acids. Deletions cut 0 bases from V and 3 bases from J, with 20 bases between. This chain's CDR3 is CAWSVLVTPTVDYGYTF. DNA of the CDR3: TGTGCCTGGAGTGTACTTGTGACTCCCACGGTTGACTATGGCTACACCTTC.

The chain links TRBV4-2 to TRBJ2-1; 11 bases match TRBD2. Germline CDR1 is LGHNA and CDR2 is YNFKEQ. V gave up 3 bases and J gave up 15 bases; unmatched junction bases: 19. The CDR3 is 17 residues long. Here the CDR3 DNA reads TGTGCCAGCAGCCACGCGCTAGCGGGGGGCCGGGTATCAGAATCGTTCTTC. Translating it yields CASSHALAGGRVSESFF.

The rearrangement links TRBV19 to TRBJ1-6, with D uncertain. Germline V gives CDR1 LNHDA, CDR2 SQIVND (reference sequence). The CDR3 runs to 15 residues. The germline V and J ends were trimmed by 7 bases and 0 bases, with 10 bases remaining between them. This CDR3 reads CASTDISSYNSPLHF. The CDR3 nucleotides read TGTGCCAGTACCGATATAAGCTCCTATAATTCACCCCTCCACTTT.

This clone has only a few counts. The V call is TRBV15, the J call TRBJ1-3; the D gene is possibly TRBD1 (5 bases). The CDR3 extends over 17 amino acids. V was clipped by 5 bases and J by 4 bases, with 21 bases between them. Germline V gene lookup returns CDR1 LNHNV and CDR2 YYDKDF (reference sequence). The CDR3 DNA follows: TGTGCCACCAGCGTCGGGTCCGGCAGGGTACTCGGAAACACCATATATTTT. This gives the protein CATSVGSGRVLGNTIYF. The full variable domain, with the rest looked up from reference TRBV15 and TRBJ1-3, is DAMVIQNPRYQVTQFGKPVTLSCSQTLNHNVMYWYQQKSSQAPKLLFHYYDKDFNNEADTPDNFQSRRPNTSFCFLDIRSPGLGDTAMYLCATSVGSGRVLGNTIYFGEGSWLTVV.

V gene TRBV9 combines with J gene TRBJ1-2; 7 positions agree with TRBD1. CDR3 length: 15 amino acids. Germline values: CDR1 SGDLS, CDR2 YYNGEE. The junction had 7 bases not matched to a gene; V was cut back by 3 bases and J by 2 bases. The CDR3 sequence is CASSGTGAGNYGYTF. CDR3 DNA: TGTGCCAGCAGCGGAACAGGGGCAGGGAACTATGGCTACACCTTC.

CDR3 region: CASSLRGGQPQHF. The CDR3 nucleotides read TGTGCCAGCAGCTTACGCGGAGGTCAGCCCCAGCATTTT. The V and J genes are TRBV7-3 and TRBJ1-5; no firm D call. Trimming left V 2 bases short and J 6 bases short, with 8 bases between. There are 13 residues in the CDR3. CDR1 and CDR2 from the germline V gene are SGHTA and FQGTGA.

The chain carries TRBV7-2 and TRBJ1-5; TRBD1 matches 11 bases. J lost 5 bases, V lost 5 bases, and 5 bases had no gene match. Germline assignment: CDR1 SGHTA and CDR2 FQGNSA. The CDR3 loop spans 15 amino acids. The CDR3 DNA follows: TGTGCCAGCAGCGACGGACAGGGGGCATATCAGCCCCAGCATTTT. Residues: CASSDGQGAYQPQHF. Variable domain in full (rest from reference TRBV7-2 and TRBJ1-5): GAGVSQSPSNKVTEKGKDVELRCDPISGHTALYWYRQSLGQGLEFLIYFQGNSAPDKSGLPSDRFSAERTGGSVSTLTIQRTQQEDSAVYLCASSDGQGAYQPQHFGDGTRLSIL.

The chain couples TRBV13 to TRBJ1-5, with 8 nucleotides matching TRBD1. Germline CDR1 and CDR2: PRHDT and FYEKMQ (reference sequence). CDR3 length equals 16 residues. The V gene end was trimmed by 3 bases and the J gene end by 6 bases; junction bases not matched to a gene: 10. The CDR3 coding sequence is TGTGCCAGCAGCTTGAGGCTGACAGGGGCGGCTCAGCCCCAGCATTTT. Translation gives CASSLRLTGAAQPQHF.

Written as DNA, the CDR3 is TGTGCCAGCAGTCCAATCCAGGGGGCGCCGGCCAAAAACATTCAGTACTTC. Translated, it gives CASSPIQGAPAKNIQYF. The V call is TRBV6-2 or TRBV6-3, the J call TRBJ2-4; 8 bases fit TRBD1. The V and J ends lost 5 bases and 1 base, in that order; junction bases with no gene match: 10. CDR1 is MNHEY and CDR2 is SVGEGT in the germline V gene. The length of the CDR3 is 17 residues.

This chain connects TRBV18 to TRBJ1-2, with TRBD1 matching over 8 bases. The CDR3 is made up of 14 amino acids. V shed 5 bases, J shed 7 bases, and the junction held 9 bases outside the gene matches. The germline gives CDR1 KGHSH, CDR2 LQKENI. The CDR3, as DNA: TGTGCCAGCTCATACGGACAGGGTCTCTCTGGCTACACCTTC. This translates into CASSYGQGLSGYTF.

V is TRBV5-1 and J is TRBJ2-2; 9 bases fit TRBD2. The CDR3 extends over 17 amino acids. V shed 3 bases and J 4 bases; nucleotides not matched to a gene: 10. The V gene's germline CDR1 is SGHRS and CDR2 YFSETQ. In nucleotides, the CDR3 is TGCGCCAGCAGCTCAAACCTAGCGGGGTTACTCACCGGGGAGCTGTTTTTT. As protein: CASSSNLAGLLTGELFF.

The rearrangement uses TRBV28 and TRBJ1-5; D perhaps matches TRBD1 (6 bases). This CDR3 region has 13 residues. CDR1 is MDHEN, CDR2 SYDVKM, per germline. Trimming took off 6 bases at V and 7 bases at J, with 13 bases between the two ends. CDR3 sequence (DNA): TGTGCCAGCAGCTCCCTTAGGGGGCAGCCCCAGCATTTT. This gives the protein CASSSLRGQPQHF.

This clone was observed a few times. This chain connects TRBV9 to TRBJ1-6, with D maybe TRBD1 (6 bases). CDR1 is SGDLS and CDR2 is YYNGEE in the germline V gene. Trimming pared 3 bases from V and 4 bases from J, leaving 14 bases between. There are 16 residues in the CDR3. Here the CDR3 reads CASSARGASYNSPLHF. Written as DNA, the CDR3 is TGTGCCAGCAGCGCCCGGGGGGCTTCGTATAATTCACCCCTCCACTTT.

The genes are TRBV28 and TRBJ1-6, with a possible D match to TRBD1 (5 bases). CDR3 size: 14 residues. V lost 3 bases and J 5 bases, leaving 8 bases between the germline ends. Germline V gene sequence: CDR1 MDHEN, CDR2 SYDVKM. CDR3 sequence reads: CASSFRQNNSPLHF. CDR3 nucleotide sequence: TGTGCCAGCAGTTTTCGACAGAATAATTCACCCCTCCACTTT.

This chain links TRBV14 with TRBJ1-1; D call uncertain. Trimming cost V 6 bases and J 5 bases, with 19 bases left between them. This CDR3 contains 15 residues. The germline gives CDR1 SGHDN, CDR2 FVKESK. CDR3 region: CASSPISGVGTEAFF. The CDR3 nucleotides read TGTGCCAGCAGTCCTATTTCCGGGGTAGGGACTGAAGCTTTCTTT.

This sequence joins TRBV7-3 and TRBJ2-3; D not certain. Trimming shortened V by 5 bases and J by 6 bases, and 18 bases separated the two germline ends. CDR3 length: 15 residues. Germline loops: CDR1 SGHTA, CDR2 FQGTGA. The CDR3 nucleotides are TGTGCCAGCAGCGAGAGGTGGGGTAGTCGGGATACGCAGTATTTT. Translating it yields CASSERWGSRDTQYF.

The chain employs TRBV7-2 and TRBJ2-7; 11 positions match TRBD2. CDR1 and CDR2 (germline): SGHTA, FQGNSA. The V and J ends lost 1 base and 4 bases, in that order; junction bases with no gene match: 6. The CDR3 runs to 16 residues. This chain's CDR3 is CASSLGGTSGGYEQYF. The CDR3 DNA sequence: TGTGCCAGCAGCTTAGGGGGGACTAGCGGAGGATACGAGCAGTACTTC.

The chain recombines TRBV2 with TRBJ1-6; 8 nucleotides line up with TRBD1. This CDR3 is 15 amino acids long. V shed 6 bases and J 7 bases; nucleotides not matched to a gene: 8. CDR1 is SNHLY and CDR2 is FYNNEI in the germline V gene. CDR3 loop: CASSGRTGTNSPLHF. Here the CDR3 DNA reads TGTGCCAGCAGCGGTCGGACAGGGACAAATTCACCCCTCCACTTT. The full variable domain, rest sourced from reference TRBV2 and TRBJ1-6, is EPEVTQTPSHQVTQMGQEVILRCVPISNHLYFYWYRQILGQKVEFLVSFYNNEISEKSEIFDDQFSVERPDGSNFTLKIRSTKLEDSAMYFCASSGRTGTNSPLHFGNGTRLTVT.

This clone has more than one count but fewer than ten. The genes are TRBV6-5 and TRBJ1-1; D might be TRBD1 (5 bases). This CDR3 is 15 amino acids long. Between the trimmed V and J ends, which lost 0 bases and 10 bases, there was a span of 18 bases. Germline V gene data show CDR1 as MNHEY and CDR2 as SVGAGI. CDR3 in amino acids: CASSYSRGQGGGAFF. The CDR3 DNA sequence: TGTGCCAGCAGTTACTCTCGGGGTCAGGGCGGCGGAGCTTTCTTT.

The DNA of the CDR3 is TGTGCCAGCAGTTATGCCCGGGGAGGATACGAGCAGTACTTC. Protein product: CASSYARGGYEQYF. The V call is TRBV6-5, the J call TRBJ2-7; tentatively, D is TRBD2 (6 bases). This CDR3 contains 14 residues. The V end lost 3 bases, the J end lost 4 bases, and 13 bases lay between the germline ends. Germline CDR1 is MNHEY and CDR2 is SVGAGI.